This note documents a single T cell receptor (beta chain) sequence. This specimen belongs to a study of blood T cell repertoires in COVID-19. Background on the study: PBMCs, B-cell-depleted T cells, or T cells provided the cDNA or gDNA that made up the material.

This CDR3 has 15 amino acids. Germline-derived CDR1 and CDR2 are SGHAT and FQNNGV. Trimming took 7 bases from V and 2 from J, leaving 18 bases between them. Authors' processing steps: Estimated nucleated cell counts came from reference gene primer amplification. Profiled with immunoSEQ multiplex PCR; TCRdb holds only in-frame clones, not every one. The V and J calls and clone size were taken over from that table, and D and trimming were inferred from the DNA. The sample lists about 36,000 clones, approximately 75% occurring once. The gene calls are TRBV11-2 and TRBJ2-7, with a weak D call TRBD1 (5 bases). Sequenced: peripheral blood. The sequence was obtained from a human donor in a cohort sampled during active or convalescent COVID-19. The donor label of this sample is uncertain. In nucleotides, the CDR3 is TGTGCCAGCACCTTCACGGACGCGGACACCTACGAGCAGTACTTC. Its translation: CASTFTDADTYEQYF.